This paragraph reports one TCR beta chain. This sample was taken from a study of beta chain features in type 1 diabetes. Expressed TCRB transcripts were sequenced because the isolated RNA had all been reverse transcribed beforehand. Measured with immunoSEQ multiplex PCR; TCRdb has only the in-frame clones, and not every one. The sample carries roughly 400,000 clones, over 13% recorded once. Sequences were obtained from naive CD4+ T cells from blood. The receptor was isolated from a woman aged 18-35 years in good health.

This CDR3 is CASSPHDRGEQFF. In DNA form, the CDR3 reads TGTGCCAGCTCACCACACGATCGCGGCGAGCAGTTCTTC. V usage is TRBV18 and J usage is TRBJ2-1; the D is unclear. Trimming took off 1 base at V and 10 bases at J, with 11 bases between the two ends. CDR3 length: 13 amino acids. CDR1 is KGHSH and CDR2 is LQKENI in the germline V gene. The full variable domain, its missing parts supplied by reference TRBV18 and TRBJ2-1, is NAGVMQNPRHLVRRRGQEARLRCSPMKGHSHVYWYRQLPEEGLKFMVYLQKENIIDESGMPKERFSAEFPKEGPSILRIQQVVRGDSAAYFCASSPHDRGEQFFGPGTRLTVL.